This T cell receptor (beta chain) was identified in a study of siplizumab effects on memory and regulatory T cells. Assay: immunoSEQ multiplex PCR; the TCRdb copy retains only in-frame clones and omits some. Of 57,000 or so clones in the sample, over 90% were seen once. The CDR3 length is 14 residues. Trimming removed 4 bases from V and 2 bases from J, with 11 bases in between. The germline V gene has CDR1 MGHRA and CDR2 YSYEKL. The TCR comes from a human donor in good health. V usage is TRBV4-1 and J usage is TRBJ2-5; D perhaps matches TRBD2 (6 bases). The sequencing input was CD8+ T cells sorted from blood. The CDR3 DNA sequence: TGCGCCAGCAGCCCGTCCGGGAGTCAAGAGACCCAGTACTTC. Its protein product is CASSPSGSQETQYF.